The clone carrying this T cell receptor beta chain was found a few times. What it binds is unknown. This sample is part of a study of T-cell memory formation after mild COVID-19. About the research overall: The study found TCR clusters largely donor specific. Findings and limits, study-wide: Pre-infection memory showed some responding clones, and this suggested that cross-reactive memory joined. Contracting CD4+ clones sat mainly in CM and EM; CD8+ in EMRA.

TCRdb re-analysed the 5' RACE reads in MiXCR, keeping a single row per CDR3 protein. The table records about half a million distinct CDR3 sequences, around a sixth of them present only once. This CDR3 has 14 residues. Deletions cut 1 base from V and 7 bases from J, with 8 bases between. This TCR derives from an adult woman who had mild COVID-19 (a few samples of this study predate the infection). Cell type and time point are not known. Sequencing used PBMCs or a T cell subset sorted from them (not recorded which). The chain links TRBV12-3 or TRBV12-4 to TRBJ1-6; D gene uncertain. Written as DNA, the CDR3 is TGTGCCAGCAGTTTAGGTACTTTGAATTCACCCCTCCACTTT. The encoded protein is CASSLGTLNSPLHF.